This T cell receptor (beta chain) was recorded in a study of OX40 agonist ivuxolimab in advanced cancers. Whole-study context: Ivuxolimab is a fully human IgG2 antibody that activates OX40 (CD134). In this trial design, patients received ivuxolimab intravenously at 0.01 to 10 mg/kg every 2 weeks. Participants could have had prior anti-PD-1, anti-PD-L1 or anti-CTLA-4 therapy, and about 40% had some. Findings and caveats of the study: CD8+ T cells averaged more expanded clones than CD4+.

V lost 5 bases and J 6 bases, leaving 11 bases between the germline ends. The CDR3 sequence is 13 residues long. The germline gives CDR1 SGHTA, CDR2 FQGNSA. Sequencing used immunoSEQ multiplex PCR; TCRdb keeps in-frame clones, though not all of them. The sample carries more than 80,000 clones, approximately 93% recorded once. Concerning this clone itself: Its antigen is currently unknown.

This TCR was recovered from an adult with an advanced solid tumor such as melanoma, head and neck, liver or kidney cancer. The chain has TRBV7-2 and TRBJ1-5, with no clear D. Here the sequenced sample was CD4+ or CD8+ T cells sorted from blood, taken in a trial of the OX40 agonist ivuxolimab. CDR3 nucleotide sequence: TGTGCCAGCAGCAATAGTAGGTTTCAGCCCCAGCATTTT. It codes for CASSNSRFQPQHF. The complete variable domain, with remaining parts taken from reference TRBV7-2 and TRBJ1-5, reads GAGVSQSPSNKVTEKGKDVELRCDPISGHTALYWYRQSLGQGLEFLIYFQGNSAPDKSGLPSDRFSAERTGGSVSTLTIQRTQQEDSAVYLCASSNSRFQPQHFGDGTRLSIL.